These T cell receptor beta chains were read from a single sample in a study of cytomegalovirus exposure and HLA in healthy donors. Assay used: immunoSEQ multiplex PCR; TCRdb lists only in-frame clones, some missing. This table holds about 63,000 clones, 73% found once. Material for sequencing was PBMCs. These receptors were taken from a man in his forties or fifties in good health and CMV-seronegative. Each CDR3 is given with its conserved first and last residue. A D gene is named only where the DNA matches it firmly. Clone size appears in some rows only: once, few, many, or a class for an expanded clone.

CASSWGGLANQETQYF	TGTGCCAGTAGTTGGGGCGGGCTAGCGAATCAAGAGACCCAGTACTTC	-	TRBV19	TRBJ2-5	few
CASSQDPGLAGFRGTDTQYF	TGTGCCAGCAGCCAAGATCCGGGACTAGCGGGGTTTAGGGGCACAGATACGCAGTATTTT	TRBD2	TRBV4-2	TRBJ2-3	-
CASSAPGTSGRQETQYF	TGTGCCAGCAGCGCACCCGGGACTAGCGGGAGACAAGAGACCCAGTACTTC	TRBD2	TRBV7-9	TRBJ2-5	-
CSAGTGTGQNIQYF	TGCAGCGCCGGAACCGGGACAGGGCAAAACATTCAGTACTTC	TRBD1	TRBV29-1	TRBJ2-4	-
CASGSPTRTQYF	TGTGCCAGCGGATCACCAACTAGAACCCAGTACTTC	-	TRBV2	TRBJ2-5	few
CASSVNPGLVDEQYF	TGTGCCAGCAGTGTGAACCCGGGACTAGTGGACGAGCAGTACTTC	TRBD2	TRBV6-1	TRBJ2-7	-
CASRTSGGSDTQYF	TGTGCCAGTCGGACTAGCGGGGGTTCAGATACGCAGTATTTT	TRBD2	TRBV19	TRBJ2-3	-
CASSSWGILADEQFF	TGTGCCAGCAGTTCTTGGGGCATTCTAGCGGATGAGCAGTTCTTC	TRBD2	TRBV5-6	TRBJ2-1	-
CASSDQRGSGTDTQYF	TGTGCCAGCAGCGACCAGCGGGGGTCGGGCACAGATACGCAGTATTTT	TRBD2	TRBV7-9	TRBJ2-3	few
CASVMAGFNQPQHF	TGTGCCAGCGTAATGGCGGGGTTCAATCAGCCCCAGCATTTT	-	TRBV6-5	TRBJ1-5	-
CASSSRDRDTYEQYF	TGTGCCAGCAGCTCCCGGGACAGGGACACCTACGAGCAGTACTTC	TRBD1	TRBV7-9	TRBJ2-7	-
CASSLDWGGSGTEAFF	TGTGCCAGCAGTTTAGATTGGGGGGGCTCGGGCACTGAAGCTTTCTTT	-	TRBV27	TRBJ1-1	few
CASSLKGRVTGELFF	TGTGCCAGCAGCTTAAAGGGCAGGGTCACCGGGGAGCTGTTTTTT	-	TRBV7-8	TRBJ2-2	few
CASSIEAGQIYNEQFF	TGTGCCAGTAGTATAGAAGCAGGCCAAATCTACAATGAGCAGTTCTTC	-	TRBV19	TRBJ2-1	few
CASSLETSGRQETQYF	TGTGCCAGCAGCTTAGAGACTAGCGGGCGTCAAGAGACCCAGTACTTC	TRBD2	TRBV11-1	TRBJ2-5	once
CASRTITGGPSEAFF	TGTGCCAGCAGGACCATCACAGGGGGACCCTCTGAAGCTTTCTTT	TRBD1	TRBV6-5	TRBJ1-1	-
CSVNLGRDSGTDTQYF	TGCAGCGTAAATCTCGGGAGGGACAGTGGCACAGATACGCAGTATTTT	-	TRBV29-1	TRBJ2-3	-
CASSRGRGEYNEQFF	TGTGCCAGCAGCCGGGGGCGGGGGGAATACAATGAGCAGTTCTTC	TRBD2	TRBV7-8	TRBJ2-1	-
CASTGGVGSPLHF	TGTGCCAGCACAGGGGGCGTCGGTTCACCCCTCCACTTT	TRBD1	TRBV25-1	TRBJ1-6	-
CASSQPGTGRSGELFF	TGTGCCAGCAGCCAACCCGGGACAGGGCGATCCGGGGAGCTGTTTTTT	TRBD1	TRBV14	TRBJ2-2	few
CASSVVGTGASNQPQHF	TGTGCCAGCAGTGTCGTGGGGACAGGGGCGAGCAATCAGCCCCAGCATTTT	TRBD1	TRBV2	TRBJ1-5	-
CACSRDRYEQYF	TGTGCCTGCTCCCGGGACAGGTACGAGCAGTACTTC	TRBD1	TRBV6-5	TRBJ2-7	-
CASSLSQNNEQFF	TGTGCTAGCAGCTTATCACAGAACAATGAGCAGTTCTTC	-	TRBV7-7	TRBJ2-1	-
CASTQGTSGNQPQHF	TGTGCCAGTACGCAGGGTACGAGTGGCAATCAGCCCCAGCATTTT	-	TRBV19	TRBJ1-5	-
CASSYLSTKFF	TGTGCCAGCAGTTATCTTAGTACTAAGTTCTTC	-	TRBV6-5	TRBJ2-1	-
CASSPKSAGDSYNEQFF	TGTGCCAGCAGCCCAAAGTCCGCGGGGGACTCCTACAATGAGCAGTTCTTC	-	TRBV12-1	TRBJ2-1	-
CALWTTGVTIYF	TGTGCCCTTTGGACGACAGGTGTCACCATATATTTT	-	TRBV30	TRBJ1-3	-
CASSVGTGAPTGELFF	TGTGCCAGCAGCGTAGGGACAGGGGCGCCCACCGGGGAGCTGTTTTTT	TRBD1	TRBV5-4	TRBJ2-2	-
CASSVGLAGAPYNEQFF	TGTGCCAGCAGCGTCGGACTAGCGGGGGCCCCTTACAATGAGCAGTTCTTC	-	TRBV12-1	TRBJ2-1	-
CASSPGGEFYGYTF	TGTGCCAGCAGCCCGGGGGGGGAGTTCTATGGCTACACCTTC	-	TRBV5-4	TRBJ1-2	-
CAWSRPRDSKNTEAFF	TGTGCCTGGAGTCGTCCTCGGGACAGTAAGAACACTGAAGCTTTCTTT	TRBD1	TRBV30	TRBJ1-1	-
CASSLFQGNTGELFF	TGTGCCAGCAGTTTATTCCAGGGAAACACCGGGGAGCTGTTTTTT	-	TRBV27	TRBJ2-2	-
CASSLDSGLNSPLHF	TGTGCCAGCAGCTTAGATTCAGGGCTAAATTCACCCCTCCACTTT	-	TRBV7-6	TRBJ1-6	-
CASSAYRGPYEQYF	TGTGCCAGCAGCGCCTACAGGGGGCCCTACGAGCAGTACTTC	TRBD1	TRBV7-2	TRBJ2-7	-
CASRGRGGYTF	TGTGCCAGCAGGGGCCGTGGAGGCTACACCTTC	-	TRBV5-4	TRBJ1-2	-
CASSPPASGVRAKNIQYF	TGTGCCAGCTCACCACCGGCTAGCGGGGTGAGGGCCAAAAACATTCAGTACTTC	TRBD2	TRBV18	TRBJ2-4	-
CASSLGTGGLTDTQYF	TGTGCCAGCAGCTTAGGGACAGGGGGCCTCACAGATACGCAGTATTTT	TRBD1	TRBV7-6	TRBJ2-3	-
CASSHREKLFF	TGCGCCAGCAGCCACCGGGAAAAACTGTTTTTT	-	TRBV4-1	TRBJ1-4	-
CASSPGLAGSSYEQYF	TGTGCCAGCAGCCCGGGACTAGCGGGGAGCTCCTACGAGCAGTACTTC	TRBD2	TRBV7-6	TRBJ2-7	-
CASSLGRNTEAFF	TGTGCCAGCAGCTTGGGCCGGAACACTGAAGCTTTCTTT	-	TRBV7-2	TRBJ1-1	-
CASRNRGRRDTQYF	TGTGCCAGTAGAAACAGGGGGCGTAGAGATACGCAGTATTTT	TRBD1	TRBV19	TRBJ2-3	-
CASSQDLVGTQYF	TGTGCCAGCAGCCAAGATTTAGTCGGGACCCAGTACTTC	-	TRBV14	TRBJ2-5	few
CASSPGLKEGYTF	TGTGCCAGCAGCCCAGGACTAAAGGAAGGCTACACCTTC	-	TRBV6-5	TRBJ1-2	-
CASSQNFEQFF	TGCGCCAGCAGCCAGAACTTTGAGCAGTTCTTC	-	TRBV4-1	TRBJ2-1	few
CASSLQGMNTEAFF	TGTGCCAGCAGCTTGCAGGGTATGAACACTGAAGCTTTCTTT	-	TRBV5-6	TRBJ1-1	-
CASSIVSATSHYEQYF	TGTGCCAGTAGTATAGTTAGCGCGACTAGTCACTACGAGCAGTACTTC	-	TRBV19	TRBJ2-7	-
CSVKPDRVNGYTF	TGCAGCGTAAAACCGGACAGGGTAAATGGCTACACCTTC	TRBD1	TRBV29-1	TRBJ1-2	-
CASSPLPTGGGSNQPQHF	TGTGCCAGCAGTCCACTCCCTACAGGGGGAGGGAGCAATCAGCCCCAGCATTTT	TRBD1	TRBV27	TRBJ1-5	-
CATGRVTEQFF	TGTGCCACCGGGAGGGTGACTGAGCAGTTCTTC	TRBD2	TRBV25-1	TRBJ2-1	-
CASGLDRGQPQHF	TGTGCTAGTGGACTTGACAGGGGCCAGCCCCAGCATTTT	TRBD1	TRBV12-5	TRBJ1-5	-
CASKAYRAIDQPQHF	TGTGCCAGCAAAGCGTACAGGGCCATCGACCAGCCCCAGCATTTT	-	TRBV2	TRBJ1-5	-
CASSAGDGPSNQPQHF	TGTGCCAGCAGCGCGGGGGACGGACCAAGCAATCAGCCCCAGCATTTT	-	TRBV9	TRBJ1-5	-
CASSKDGGGPDTQYF	TGTGCCAGCAGTAAGGATGGCGGGGGGCCAGATACGCAGTATTTT	TRBD2	TRBV6-1	TRBJ2-3	few
CASRDRGSTEAFF	TGTGCCAGCAGGGACAGGGGGAGCACTGAAGCTTTCTTT	TRBD1	TRBV2	TRBJ1-1	-
CASSEPLAYEQYF	TGCGCCAGCAGTGAGCCACTAGCCTACGAGCAGTACTTC	-	TRBV10-2	TRBJ2-7	-